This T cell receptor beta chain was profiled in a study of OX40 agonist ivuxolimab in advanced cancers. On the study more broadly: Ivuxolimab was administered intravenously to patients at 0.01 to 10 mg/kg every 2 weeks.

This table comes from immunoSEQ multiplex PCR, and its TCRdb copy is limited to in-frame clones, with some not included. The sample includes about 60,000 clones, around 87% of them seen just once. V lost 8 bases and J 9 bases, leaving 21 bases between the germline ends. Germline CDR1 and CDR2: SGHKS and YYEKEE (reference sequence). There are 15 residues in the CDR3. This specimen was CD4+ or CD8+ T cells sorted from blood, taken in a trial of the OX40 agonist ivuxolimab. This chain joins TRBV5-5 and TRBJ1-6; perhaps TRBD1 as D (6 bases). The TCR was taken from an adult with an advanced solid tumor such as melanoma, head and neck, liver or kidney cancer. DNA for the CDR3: TGTGCCAGTGGGGAGCGGGCAGGGGAGACTTCACCCCTCCACTTT. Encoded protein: CASGERAGETSPLHF. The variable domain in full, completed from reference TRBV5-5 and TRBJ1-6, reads DAGVTQSPTHLIKTRGQQVTLRCSPISGHKSVSWYQQVLGQGPQFIFQYYEKEERGRGNFPDRFSARQFPNYSSELNVNALLLGDSALYLCASGERAGETSPLHFGNGTRLTVT.